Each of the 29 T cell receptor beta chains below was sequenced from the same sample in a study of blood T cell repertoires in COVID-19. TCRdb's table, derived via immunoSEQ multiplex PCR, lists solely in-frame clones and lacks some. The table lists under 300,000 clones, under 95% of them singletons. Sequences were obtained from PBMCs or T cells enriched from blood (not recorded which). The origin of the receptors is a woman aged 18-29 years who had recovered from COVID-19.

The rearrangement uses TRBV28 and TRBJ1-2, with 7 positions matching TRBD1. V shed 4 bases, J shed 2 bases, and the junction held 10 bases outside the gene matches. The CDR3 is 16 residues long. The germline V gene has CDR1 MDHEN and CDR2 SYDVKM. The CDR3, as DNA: TGTGCCAGCAGTTCCCCAGGGGGAAGCCAGAACTATGGCTACACCTTC. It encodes CASSSPGGSQNYGYTF.

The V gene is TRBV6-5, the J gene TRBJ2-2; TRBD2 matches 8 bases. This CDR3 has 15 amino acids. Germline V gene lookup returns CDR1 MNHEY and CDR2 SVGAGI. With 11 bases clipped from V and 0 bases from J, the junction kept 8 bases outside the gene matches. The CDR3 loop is CAAVAGRANTGELFF. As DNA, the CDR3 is TGTGCCGCTGTAGCGGGGCGCGCGAACACCGGGGAGCTGTTTTTT.

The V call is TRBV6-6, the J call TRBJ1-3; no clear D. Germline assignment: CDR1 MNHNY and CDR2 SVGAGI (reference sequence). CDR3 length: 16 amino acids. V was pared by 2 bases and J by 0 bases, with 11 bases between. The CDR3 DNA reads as TGTGCCAGCAGTTACCGACTACAGAGCTCTGGAAACACCATATATTTT. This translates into CASSYRLQSSGNTIYF.

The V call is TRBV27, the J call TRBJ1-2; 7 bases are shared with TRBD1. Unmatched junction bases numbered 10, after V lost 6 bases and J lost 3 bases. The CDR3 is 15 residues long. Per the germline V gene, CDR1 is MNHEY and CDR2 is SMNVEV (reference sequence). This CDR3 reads CASSSLGGGDYGYTF. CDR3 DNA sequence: TGTGCCAGCAGCTCTCTAGGGGGCGGGGACTATGGCTACACCTTC.

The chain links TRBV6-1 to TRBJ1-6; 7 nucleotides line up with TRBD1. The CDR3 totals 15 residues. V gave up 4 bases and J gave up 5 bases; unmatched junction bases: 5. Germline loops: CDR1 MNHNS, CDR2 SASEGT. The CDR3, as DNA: TGTGCCAGCAGTGCCCGGGACAGACATAATTCACCCCTCCACTTT. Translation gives CASSARDRHNSPLHF.

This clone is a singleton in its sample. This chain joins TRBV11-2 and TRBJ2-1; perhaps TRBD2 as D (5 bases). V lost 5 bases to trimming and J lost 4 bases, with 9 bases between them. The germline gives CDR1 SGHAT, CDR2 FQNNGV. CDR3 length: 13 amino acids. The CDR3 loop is CASSHRGYNEQFF. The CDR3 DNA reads TGTGCCAGCAGCCATCGGGGTTACAATGAGCAGTTCTTC. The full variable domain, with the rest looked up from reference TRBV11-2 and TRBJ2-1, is EAGVAQSPRYKIIEKRQSVAFWCNPISGHATLYWYQQILGQGPKLLIQFQNNGVVDDSQLPKDRFSAERLKGVDSTLKIQPAKLEDSAVYLCASSHRGYNEQFFGPGTRLTVL.

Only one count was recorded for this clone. The CDR3 is CAITQSGERTEAFF. The DNA of the CDR3 is TGTGCCATCACCCAAAGCGGGGAAAGGACTGAAGCTTTCTTT. The chain recombines TRBV10-3 with TRBJ1-1; D remains unclear. Germline-derived CDR1 and CDR2 are ENHRY and SYGVKD. The CDR3 has 14 residues. The V gene lost 7 bases and the J gene lost 5 bases, with 17 bases spanning the gap.

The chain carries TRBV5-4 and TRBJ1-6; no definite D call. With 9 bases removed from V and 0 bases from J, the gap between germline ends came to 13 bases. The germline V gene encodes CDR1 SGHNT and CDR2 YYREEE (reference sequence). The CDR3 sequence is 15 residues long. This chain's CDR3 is CATQSWRSYNSPLHF. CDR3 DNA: TGTGCCACACAGTCATGGCGCTCCTATAATTCACCCCTCCACTTT.

CDR3 DNA sequence: TGTGCCAGCAGCATTAGCGGGGGGAGCTCCTACGAGCAGTACTTC. It codes for CASSISGGSSYEQYF. The chain links TRBV11-2 to TRBJ2-7, with 10 bases identical to TRBD2. Germline CDR1 reads SGHAT; CDR2 reads FQNNGV. CDR3 length: 15 amino acids. Losses at the gene ends were 5 bases for V and 0 bases for J; bases not matched to a gene: 4.

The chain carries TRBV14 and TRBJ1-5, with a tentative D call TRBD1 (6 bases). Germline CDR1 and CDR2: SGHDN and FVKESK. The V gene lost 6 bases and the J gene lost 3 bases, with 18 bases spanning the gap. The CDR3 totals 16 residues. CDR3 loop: CASRILPGDVNQPQHF. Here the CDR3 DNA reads TGTGCCAGCAGAATTCTCCCAGGGGATGTCAATCAGCCCCAGCATTTT.

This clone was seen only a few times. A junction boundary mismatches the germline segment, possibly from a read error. In DNA form, the CDR3 reads TGTGCCAGCAGTTATCGGGACGGACTACTTTTT. Amino acid sequence: CASSYRDGLLF. The genes are TRBV6-4 and TRBJ1-4, with D possibly matching TRBD1 (5 bases). This CDR3 is 11 amino acids long. CDR1 and CDR2 (germline): MRHNA, SNTAGT.

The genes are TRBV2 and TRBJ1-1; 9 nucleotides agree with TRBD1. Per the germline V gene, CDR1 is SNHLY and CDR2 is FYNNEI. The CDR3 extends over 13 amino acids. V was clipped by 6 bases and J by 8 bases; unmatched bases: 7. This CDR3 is CASRQGAGSEAFF. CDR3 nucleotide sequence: TGTGCCAGCAGACAGGGGGCCGGATCGGAAGCTTTCTTT.

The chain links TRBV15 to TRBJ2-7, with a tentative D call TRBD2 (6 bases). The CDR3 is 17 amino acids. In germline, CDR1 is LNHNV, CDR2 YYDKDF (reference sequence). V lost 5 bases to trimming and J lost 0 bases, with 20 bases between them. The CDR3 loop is CATSAELPSEGSYEQYF. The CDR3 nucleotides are TGTGCCACCAGCGCAGAGCTTCCCTCGGAGGGCTCCTACGAGCAGTACTTC.

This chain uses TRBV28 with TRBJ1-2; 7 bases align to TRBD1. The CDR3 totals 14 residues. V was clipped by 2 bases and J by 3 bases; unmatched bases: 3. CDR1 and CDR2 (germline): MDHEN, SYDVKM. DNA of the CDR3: TGTGCCAGCAGTTTAATAACAGGGGACTATGGCTACACCTTC. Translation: CASSLITGDYGYTF.

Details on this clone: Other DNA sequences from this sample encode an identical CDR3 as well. The CDR3 DNA reads TGTGCCAGTAGTATTGGGGACACCTCTGGAAACACCATATATTTT. This codes for CASSIGDTSGNTIYF. The chain joins TRBV19 to TRBJ1-3; D might be TRBD1 (6 bases). The CDR3 has 15 amino acids. Trimming took 3 bases from V and 0 from J, leaving 9 bases between them. Germline V gene lookup returns CDR1 LNHDA and CDR2 SQIVND (reference sequence).

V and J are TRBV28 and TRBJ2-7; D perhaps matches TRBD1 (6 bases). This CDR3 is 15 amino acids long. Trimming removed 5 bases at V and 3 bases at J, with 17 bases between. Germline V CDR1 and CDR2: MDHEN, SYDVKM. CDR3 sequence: CASSDNYRVHYEQYF. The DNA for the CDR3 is TGTGCCAGCAGTGATAACTACAGGGTGCACTACGAGCAGTACTTC.

The CDR3 DNA reads as TGCGCCAGCAGCTTGCGCGGGTGGAACACTGAAGCTTTCTTT. Translating it yields CASSLRGWNTEAFF. The chain uses TRBV5-1 and TRBJ1-1, with no clear D. The ends were cut back, 1 base at V and 1 base at J, with 8 bases in the middle. Germline loops: CDR1 SGHRS, CDR2 YFSETQ. This CDR3 is built from 14 residues.

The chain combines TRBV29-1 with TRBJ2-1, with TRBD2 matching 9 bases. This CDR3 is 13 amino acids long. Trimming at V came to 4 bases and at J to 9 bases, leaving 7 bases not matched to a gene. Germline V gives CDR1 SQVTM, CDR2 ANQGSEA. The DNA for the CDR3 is TGCAGCGTTGTTAGCGGGAGAGGCGGTGAGCAGTTCTTC. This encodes CSVVSGRGGEQFF.

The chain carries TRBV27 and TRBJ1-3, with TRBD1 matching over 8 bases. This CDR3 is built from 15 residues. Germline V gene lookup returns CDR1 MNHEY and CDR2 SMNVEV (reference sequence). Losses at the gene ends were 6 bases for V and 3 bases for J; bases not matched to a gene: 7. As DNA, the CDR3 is TGTGCCAGCAGCCCAGGGGGCCTGCTTGGAAACACCATATATTTT. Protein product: CASSPGGLLGNTIYF.

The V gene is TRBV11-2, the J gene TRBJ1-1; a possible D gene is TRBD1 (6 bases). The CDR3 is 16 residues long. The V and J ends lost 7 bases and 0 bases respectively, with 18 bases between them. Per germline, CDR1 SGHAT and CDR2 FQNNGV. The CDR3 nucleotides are TGTGCCAGCATGTCCGTAGGGGGAAATATGAACACTGAAGCTTTCTTT. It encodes CASMSVGGNMNTEAFF.

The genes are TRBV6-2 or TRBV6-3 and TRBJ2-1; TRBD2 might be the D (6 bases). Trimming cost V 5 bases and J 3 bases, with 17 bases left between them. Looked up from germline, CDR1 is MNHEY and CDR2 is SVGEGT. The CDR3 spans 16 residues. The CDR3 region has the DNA TGTGCCAGCAGTCGAGAGACCGGGACTGGCTACAATGAGCAGTTCTTC. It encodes CASSRETGTGYNEQFF.

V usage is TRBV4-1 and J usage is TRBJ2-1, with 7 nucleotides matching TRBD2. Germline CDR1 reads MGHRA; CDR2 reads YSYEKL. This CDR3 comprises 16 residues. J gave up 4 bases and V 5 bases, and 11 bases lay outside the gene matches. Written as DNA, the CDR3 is TGCGCCAGCAGCGAAGTCCGGGGGGTTAGGTACAATGAGCAGTTCTTC. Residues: CASSEVRGVRYNEQFF.

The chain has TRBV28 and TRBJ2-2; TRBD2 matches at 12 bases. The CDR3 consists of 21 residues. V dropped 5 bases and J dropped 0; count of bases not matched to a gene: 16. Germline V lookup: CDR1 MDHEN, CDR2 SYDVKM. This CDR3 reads CASSHWEGASGRDTNTGELFF. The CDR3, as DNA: TGTGCCAGCAGTCACTGGGAGGGGGCTAGCGGGAGGGACACGAACACCGGGGAGCTGTTTTTT. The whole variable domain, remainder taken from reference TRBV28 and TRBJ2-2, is DVKVTQSSRYLVKRTGEKVFLECVQDMDHENMFWYRQDPGLGLRLIYFSYDVKMKEKGDIPEGYSVSREKKERFSLILESASTNQTSMYLCASSHWEGASGRDTNTGELFFGEGSRLTVL.

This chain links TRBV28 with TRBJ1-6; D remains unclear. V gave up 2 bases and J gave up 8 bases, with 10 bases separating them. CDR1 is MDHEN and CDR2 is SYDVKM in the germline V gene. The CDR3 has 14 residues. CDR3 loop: CASSLLLSHSPLHF. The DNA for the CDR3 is TGTGCCAGCAGTTTACTTCTATCGCATTCACCCCTCCACTTT. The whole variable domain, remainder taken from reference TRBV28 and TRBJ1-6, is DVKVTQSSRYLVKRTGEKVFLECVQDMDHENMFWYRQDPGLGLRLIYFSYDVKMKEKGDIPEGYSVSREKKERFSLILESASTNQTSMYLCASSLLLSHSPLHFGNGTRLTVT.

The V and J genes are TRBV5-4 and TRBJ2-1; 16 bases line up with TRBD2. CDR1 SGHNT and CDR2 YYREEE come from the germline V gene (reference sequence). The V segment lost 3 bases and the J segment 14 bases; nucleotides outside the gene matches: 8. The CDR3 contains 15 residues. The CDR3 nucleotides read TGTGCCAGCAGCTCCGGGACTAGCGGGAGGGCCTATGAGTTCTTC. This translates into CASSSGTSGRAYEFF.

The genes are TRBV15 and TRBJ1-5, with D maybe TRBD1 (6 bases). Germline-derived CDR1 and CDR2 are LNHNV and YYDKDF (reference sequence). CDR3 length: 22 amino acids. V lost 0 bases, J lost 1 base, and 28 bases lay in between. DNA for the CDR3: TGTGCCACCAGCAGAGACAACCGCGGAACCGACAGGTTTCTTAGCAGCAATCAGCCCCAGCATTTT. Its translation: CATSRDNRGTDRFLSSNQPQHF.

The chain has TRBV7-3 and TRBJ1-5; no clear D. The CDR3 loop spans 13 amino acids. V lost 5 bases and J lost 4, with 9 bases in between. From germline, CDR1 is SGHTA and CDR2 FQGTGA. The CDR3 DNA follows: TGTGCCAGCAGCATCGGACTAAATCAGCCCCAGCATTTT. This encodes CASSIGLNQPQHF.

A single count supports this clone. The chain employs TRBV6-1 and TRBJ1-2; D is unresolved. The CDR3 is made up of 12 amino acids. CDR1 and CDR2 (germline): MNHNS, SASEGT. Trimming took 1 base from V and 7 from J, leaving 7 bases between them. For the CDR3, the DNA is TGTGCCAGCAGTGAAGTCAAAGCTGGCTACACCTTC. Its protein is CASSEVKAGYTF.

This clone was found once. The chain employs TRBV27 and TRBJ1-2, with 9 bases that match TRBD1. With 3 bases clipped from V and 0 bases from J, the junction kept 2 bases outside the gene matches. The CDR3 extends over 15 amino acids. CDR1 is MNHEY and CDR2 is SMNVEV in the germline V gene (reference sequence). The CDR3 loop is CASSFRQGANYGYTF. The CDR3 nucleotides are TGTGCCAGCAGTTTCCGACAGGGGGCTAACTATGGCTACACCTTC.